The source of this T cell receptor (beta chain) is a study of CD8+ T cells in alopecia areata. Sequencing relied on a cDNA template that was reverse transcribed from extracted RNA. The assay was immunoSEQ multiplex PCR, and TCRdb's table has in-frame clones only and misses some. The repertoire holds some 180,000 clones, with almost 65% as singletons. Study-wide results and caveats: Clonality in lesional scalp, especially alopecia totalis/universalis, exceeded that of normal scalp.

The CDR3 is made up of 14 amino acids. CDR1 and CDR2 (germline): SGDLS, YYNGEE. With 0 bases clipped from V and 5 bases from J, the junction kept 4 bases outside the gene matches. As part of sample collection, lesional scalp punch biopsies and peripheral blood were taken from alopecia areata patients. This clone was found a few times. Antigen specificity is unknown. The source material was CD4+ T cells sorted from blood, sampled at week 0. The TCR was taken from a human donor with alopecia areata. The rearrangement joins TRBV9 to TRBJ1-1, with 7 nucleotides matching TRBD1. The CDR3 protein is CASSVVGGRTEAFF. The CDR3 coding sequence is TGTGCCAGCAGCGTAGTAGGGGGCCGTACTGAAGCTTTCTTT.